A single T cell receptor (beta chain) is shown here with its context. The sample originates from a study of control samples from healthy donors and cancer patients. The J segment lost 8 bases and the V segment lost 1 base, leaving 2 bases of the junction unmatched. The germline V gene encodes CDR1 KGHDR and CDR2 SFDVKD. There are 13 residues in the CDR3. The assay was immunoSEQ multiplex PCR, and TCRdb's table has in-frame clones only and misses some. The sample lists about 85,000 clones, 90% occurring once. The genes are TRBV24-1 and TRBJ1-1; 8 bases agree with TRBD1. The sample taken for sequencing was blood. The sequence derives from a woman aged 18-35 years in good health. The CDR3 region has the DNA TGTGCCACCAGTGATTTCGGACAGGGCGAAGCTTTCTTT. This gives the protein CATSDFGQGEAFF.